Reported below is one T cell receptor beta chain. Noted time point: pretreatment peripheral blood. Urothelial carcinoma affected the patients, and it was locally advanced or metastatic. The data were obtained in a study of PD-L1 blockade in urothelial cancer. Study background: Investigators checked blood 3 weeks (second dose) and 6 weeks after treatment start. Blood gave a median approximately 140,000 T cells.

With V trimmed by 3 bases and J by 2 bases, 8 bases remained unmatched. CDR1 LNHDA and CDR2 SQIVND come from the germline V gene (reference sequence). The CDR3 loop spans 17 amino acids. Assay used: immunoSEQ multiplex PCR; TCRdb lists only in-frame clones, some missing. The sample holds tens of thousands of clones; about 75% are singletons and the top ten take about 4.1%. The TCR originated in a man in his 70s with urothelial cancer. The chain couples TRBV19 to TRBJ1-5; TRBD1 matches 9 bases. Sequencing was performed on PBMCs, taken around atezolizumab (anti-PD-L1) treatment. CDR3 sequence reads: CASSIRTGDLGNQPQHF. DNA for the CDR3: TGTGCCAGTAGTATTAGGACAGGGGATTTAGGCAATCAGCCCCAGCATTTT. The full variable domain, with the rest looked up from reference TRBV19 and TRBJ1-5, is DGGITQSPKYLFRKEGQNVTLSCEQNLNHDAMYWYRQDPGQGLRLIYYSQIVNDFQKGDIAEGYSVSREKKESFPLTVTSAQKNPTAFYLCASSIRTGDLGNQPQHFGDGTRLSIL.